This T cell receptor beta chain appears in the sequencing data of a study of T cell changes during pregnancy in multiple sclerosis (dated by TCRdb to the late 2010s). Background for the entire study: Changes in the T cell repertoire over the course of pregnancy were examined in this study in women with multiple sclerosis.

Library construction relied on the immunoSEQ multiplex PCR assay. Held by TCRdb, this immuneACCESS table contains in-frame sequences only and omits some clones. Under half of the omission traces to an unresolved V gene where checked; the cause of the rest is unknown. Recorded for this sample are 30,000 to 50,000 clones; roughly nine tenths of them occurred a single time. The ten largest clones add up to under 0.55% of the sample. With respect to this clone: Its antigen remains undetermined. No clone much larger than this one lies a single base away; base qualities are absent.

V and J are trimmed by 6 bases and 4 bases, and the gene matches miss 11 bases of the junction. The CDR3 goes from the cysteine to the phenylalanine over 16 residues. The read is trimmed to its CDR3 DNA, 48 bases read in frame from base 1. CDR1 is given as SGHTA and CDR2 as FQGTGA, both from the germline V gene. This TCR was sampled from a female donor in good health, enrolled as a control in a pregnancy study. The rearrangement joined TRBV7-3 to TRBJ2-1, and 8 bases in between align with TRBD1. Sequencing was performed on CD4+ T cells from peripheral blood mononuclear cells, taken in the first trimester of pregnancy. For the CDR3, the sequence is CASSPLTGARYNEQFF. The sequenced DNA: TGTGCCAGCAGTCCCTTGACAGGGGCCCGGTACAATGAGCAGTTCTTC.